The present TCR beta chain was sequenced within a study of T cells in Graves' hyperthyroidism and ophthalmopathy. In the study overall: Peripheral blood collection took place at initial diagnosis, before any treatment.

Amplification of TCR beta CDR3 regions used RNA as the template. HTBI primers were employed in a first-round RT-PCR of the TCR CDR3. TCRdb reprocessed the multiplex PCR reads with MiXCR, giving one entry per CDR3 protein. The data hold 340,000 or so distinct CDR3 sequences, with roughly a fifth observed a single time. This CDR3 region has 14 residues. The V gene end was trimmed by 6 bases and the J gene end by 4 bases; junction bases not matched to a gene: 5. Diagnosis of hyperthyroidism was new in patients aged 18 to 65, and its duration was under 2 months. Exclusion of patients followed from uncontrolled infection, other autoimmune disease, pregnancy or lactation. In its sample, this clonotype was seen many times.

The genes are TRBV12-3 or TRBV12-4 and TRBJ1-5, with 8 positions matching TRBD1. This sequence originates from a woman between 45 and 60 years old with Graves' hyperthyroidism. Sequencing used blood. The chain's CDR3 is CASSFGQGNQPQHF. The CDR3 DNA reads as TGTGCCAGCAGCTTCGGACAGGGAAATCAGCCCCAGCATTTT.